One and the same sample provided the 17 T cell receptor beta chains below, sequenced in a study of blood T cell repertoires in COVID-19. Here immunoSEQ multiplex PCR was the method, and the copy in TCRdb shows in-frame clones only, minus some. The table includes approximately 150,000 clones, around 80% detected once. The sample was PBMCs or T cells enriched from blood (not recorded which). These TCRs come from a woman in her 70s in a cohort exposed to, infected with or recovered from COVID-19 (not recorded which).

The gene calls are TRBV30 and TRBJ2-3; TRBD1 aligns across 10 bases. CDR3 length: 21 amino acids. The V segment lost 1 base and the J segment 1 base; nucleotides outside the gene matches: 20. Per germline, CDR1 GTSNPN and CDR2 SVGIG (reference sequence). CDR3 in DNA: TGTGCCTGGAGTGACCAAGAAGGACAGGGGGGACCCATACCCGGCACAGATACGCAGTATTTT. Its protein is CAWSDQEGQGGPIPGTDTQYF. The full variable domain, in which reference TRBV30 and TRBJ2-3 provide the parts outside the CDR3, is SQTIHQWPATLVQPVGSPLSLECTVEGTSNPNLYWYRQAAGRGLQLLFYSVGIGQISSEVPQNLSASRPQDRQFILSSKKLLLSDSGFYLCAWSDQEGQGGPIPGTDTQYFGPGTRLTVL.

CDR3 coding DNA: TGTGCCAGTGCCCGAGCGGGAGGCCCCAATGAGCAGTTCTTC. Translating gives CASARAGGPNEQFF. The V gene is TRBV28, the J gene TRBJ2-1; 9 nucleotides agree with TRBD2. The CDR3 runs to 14 residues. CDR1 MDHEN and CDR2 SYDVKM come from the germline V gene. Losses at the gene ends were 9 bases for V and 6 bases for J; bases not matched to a gene: 9.

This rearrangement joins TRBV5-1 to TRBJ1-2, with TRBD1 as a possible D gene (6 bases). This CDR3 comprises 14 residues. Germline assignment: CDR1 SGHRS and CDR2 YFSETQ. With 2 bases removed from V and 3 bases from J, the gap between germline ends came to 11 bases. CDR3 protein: CASSFGGQDYGYTF. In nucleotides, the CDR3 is TGCGCCAGCAGCTTCGGGGGGCAGGACTATGGCTACACCTTC.

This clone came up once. The CDR3, as DNA: TGTGCCAGCAGCGCTAACAGGGGTGAAGCTTTCTTT. This gives the protein CASSANRGEAFF. This sequence joins TRBV9 and TRBJ1-1; 7 bases are shared with TRBD1. Germline assignment: CDR1 SGDLS and CDR2 YYNGEE. V trimming: 3 bases; J trimming: 7 bases; junction bases outside the gene matches: 3. The CDR3 runs 12 residues.

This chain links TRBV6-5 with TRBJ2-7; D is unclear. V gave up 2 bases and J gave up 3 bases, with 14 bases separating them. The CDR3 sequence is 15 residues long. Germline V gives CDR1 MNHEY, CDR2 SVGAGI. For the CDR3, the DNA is TGTGCCAGCAGTTACGAAAAATCTACGCTCTACGAGCAGTACTTC. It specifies CASSYEKSTLYEQYF.

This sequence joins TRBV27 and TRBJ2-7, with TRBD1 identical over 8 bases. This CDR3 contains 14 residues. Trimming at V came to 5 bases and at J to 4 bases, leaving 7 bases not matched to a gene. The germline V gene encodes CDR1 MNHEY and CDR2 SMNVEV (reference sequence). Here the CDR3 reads CASSRTGWIYEQYF. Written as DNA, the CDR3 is TGTGCCAGCAGTCGGACAGGGTGGATTTACGAGCAGTACTTC.

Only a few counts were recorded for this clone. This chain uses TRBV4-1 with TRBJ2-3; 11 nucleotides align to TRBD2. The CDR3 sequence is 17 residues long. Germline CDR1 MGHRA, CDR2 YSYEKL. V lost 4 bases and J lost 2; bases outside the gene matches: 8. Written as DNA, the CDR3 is TGCGCCAGCAGCCTGTATACTAGCGGGAGCTCCACAGATACGCAGTATTTT. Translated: CASSLYTSGSSTDTQYF.

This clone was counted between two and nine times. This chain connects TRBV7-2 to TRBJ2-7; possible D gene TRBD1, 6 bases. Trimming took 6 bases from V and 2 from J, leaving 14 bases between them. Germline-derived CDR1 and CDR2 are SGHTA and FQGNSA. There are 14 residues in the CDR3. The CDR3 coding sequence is TGTGCCAGCAGTTCCTACAGGGAGCCCTACGAGCAGTACTTC. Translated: CASSSYREPYEQYF. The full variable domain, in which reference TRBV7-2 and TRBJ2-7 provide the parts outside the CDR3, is GAGVSQSPSNKVTEKGKDVELRCDPISGHTALYWYRQSLGQGLEFLIYFQGNSAPDKSGLPSDRFSAERTGGSVSTLTIQRTQQEDSAVYLCASSSYREPYEQYFGPGTRLTVT.

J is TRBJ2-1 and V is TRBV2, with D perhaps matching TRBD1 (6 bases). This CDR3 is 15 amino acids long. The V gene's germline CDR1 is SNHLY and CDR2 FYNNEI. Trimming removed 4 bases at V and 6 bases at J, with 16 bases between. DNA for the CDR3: TGTGCCAGCAGTGTTAGGACAGCAGTTATCAATGAGCAGTTCTTC. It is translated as CASSVRTAVINEQFF.

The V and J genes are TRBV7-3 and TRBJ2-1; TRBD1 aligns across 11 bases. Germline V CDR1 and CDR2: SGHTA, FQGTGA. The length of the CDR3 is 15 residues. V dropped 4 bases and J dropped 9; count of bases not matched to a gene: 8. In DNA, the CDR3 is TGTGCCAGCAGCTCGAGGACAGGGGGCAGGATTGAGCAGTTCTTC. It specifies CASSSRTGGRIEQFF.

The CDR3 DNA sequence: TGTGCCAGCACTCCTAGCGGGAGAGATACGCAGTATTTT. Its translation: CASTPSGRDTQYF. This chain joins TRBV9 and TRBJ2-3, with 10 bases that match TRBD2. V shed 6 bases, J shed 5 bases, and the junction held 3 bases outside the gene matches. This CDR3 has 13 residues. Germline assignment: CDR1 SGDLS and CDR2 YYNGEE.

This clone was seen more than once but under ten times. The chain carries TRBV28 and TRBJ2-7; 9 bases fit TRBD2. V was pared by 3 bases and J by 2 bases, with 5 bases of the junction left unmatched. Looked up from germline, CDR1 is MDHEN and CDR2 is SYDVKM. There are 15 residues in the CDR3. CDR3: CASSLESSGTYEQYF. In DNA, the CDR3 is TGTGCCAGCAGTTTGGAGTCTAGCGGGACCTACGAGCAGTACTTC.

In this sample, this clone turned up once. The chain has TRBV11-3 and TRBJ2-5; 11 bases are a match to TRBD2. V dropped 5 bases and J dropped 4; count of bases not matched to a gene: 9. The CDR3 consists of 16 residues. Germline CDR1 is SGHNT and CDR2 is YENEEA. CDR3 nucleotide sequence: TGTGCCAGCAGCGTCATGACTAGCGGGGTGCGAGAGACCCAGTACTTC. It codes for CASSVMTSGVRETQYF.

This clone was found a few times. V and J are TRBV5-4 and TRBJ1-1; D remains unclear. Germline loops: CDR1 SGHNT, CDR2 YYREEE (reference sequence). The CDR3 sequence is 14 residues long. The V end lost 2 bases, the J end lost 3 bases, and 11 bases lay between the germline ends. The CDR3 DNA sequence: TGTGCCAGCAGCTTCGGGATGTCCGACACTGAAGCTTTCTTT. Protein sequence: CASSFGMSDTEAFF.

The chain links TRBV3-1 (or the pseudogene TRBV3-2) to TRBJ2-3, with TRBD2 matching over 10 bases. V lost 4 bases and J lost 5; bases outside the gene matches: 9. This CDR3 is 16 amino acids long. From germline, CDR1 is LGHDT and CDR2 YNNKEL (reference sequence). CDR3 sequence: CASSRHIAGGVDTQYF. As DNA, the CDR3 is TGTGCCAGCAGCCGACACATAGCGGGAGGAGTAGATACGCAGTATTTT.

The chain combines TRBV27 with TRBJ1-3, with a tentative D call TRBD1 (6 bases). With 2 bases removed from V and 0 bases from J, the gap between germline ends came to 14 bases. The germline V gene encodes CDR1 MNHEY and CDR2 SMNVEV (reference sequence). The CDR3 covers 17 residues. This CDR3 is CASSLKGGLLSGNTIYF. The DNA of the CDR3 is TGTGCCAGCAGTTTAAAGGGGGGGCTCCTCTCTGGAAACACCATATATTTT.

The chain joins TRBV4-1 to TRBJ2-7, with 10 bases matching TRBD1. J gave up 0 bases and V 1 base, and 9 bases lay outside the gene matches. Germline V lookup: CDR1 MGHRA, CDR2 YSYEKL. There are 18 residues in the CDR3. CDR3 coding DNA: TGCGCCAGCAGCCAAGGGGACAGGGGCCGATTTGTCTCCTACGAGCAGTACTTC. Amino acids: CASSQGDRGRFVSYEQYF.